This T cell receptor (beta chain) was recorded in a study of CD8 T cells in Susac syndrome. Across the whole study: Patients with Susac syndrome who were sequenced included more than 5 with active disease and 8 or 9 in remission. Regarding the study as a whole: Clonal expansion was absent from the CD4+ T cell repertoires in Susac syndrome. That the number of individuals in its TCR sequencing and HLA analysis was relatively small was acknowledged by the study.

To note about this clonotype: Its antigen is still unknown.

Sequencing targeted TCR beta in blood CD8+ and CD4+ T cells. RNA amounts of about 0.5 to 1 ug underwent reverse transcription with random hexamers. Each CDR3 protein gets one entry after TCRdb re-called the immunoSEQ multiplex PCR reads with MiXCR. The profile covers tens of thousands of distinct CDR3 sequences, with 93% appearing a single time and around 0.15% taken by the ten largest. The CDR3 has 15 amino acids. V dropped 7 bases and J dropped 2; count of bases not matched to a gene: 10. Germline V gene lookup returns CDR1 MNHEY and CDR2 SMNVEV (reference sequence). The sample was CD4+ T cells from PBMCs. The clonotype comes from a human donor with Susac syndrome. J is TRBJ2-7 and V is TRBV27; 8 bases map to TRBD1. CDR3 in DNA: TGTGCCAGCATCTCCTTTACAGGGGGACCCTACGAGCAGTACTTC. Its translation: CASISFTGGPYEQYF.